The next 8 T cell receptor beta chains were all read from a single sample in a study of T cell responses to AZD1222 COVID-19 vaccine. Method: immunoSEQ multiplex PCR; TCRdb's copy keeps in-frame clones and lacks some. The sample has some 150,000 clones, 90% to 95% seen once; the top ten hold about 4%. This specimen consisted of peripheral blood, obtained on day 0 of AZD1222 vaccination. The source of these receptors is an adult in good health.

The CDR3 nucleotides read TGTGCCAGCAGCATACAGGGGGCACGTGGCTACACCTTC. Its protein is CASSIQGARGYTF. This rearrangement joins TRBV5-4 to TRBJ1-2; 9 bases are a match to TRBD1. The CDR3 covers 13 residues. After removal of 4 bases from V and 7 bases from J, the junction contained 5 bases not matched to a gene. Per germline, CDR1 SGHNT and CDR2 YYREEE (reference sequence). Full variable domain (missing parts from reference TRBV5-4 and TRBJ1-2): ETGVTQSPTHLIKTRGQQVTLRCSSQSGHNTVSWYQQALGQGPQFIFQYYREEENGRGNFPPRFSGLQFPNYSSELNVNALELDDSALYLCASSIQGARGYTFGSGTRLTVV.

The rearrangement joins TRBV19 to TRBJ1-4; 8 bases agree with TRBD1. Germline trimming cut 3 bases from V and 4 bases from J; bases unmatched to any gene: 4. Germline CDR1 and CDR2: LNHDA and SQIVND (reference sequence). This CDR3 spans 15 amino acids. Here the CDR3 reads CASSIDRGGNEKLFF. For the CDR3, the DNA is TGTGCCAGTAGTATCGACAGGGGTGGTAATGAAAAACTGTTTTTT.

CDR3 sequence reads: CASSLALPSEAFF. For the CDR3, the DNA is TGTGCCAGCAGCTTAGCACTCCCCTCGGAGGCTTTCTTT. This sequence joins TRBV7-9 and TRBJ1-1; unclear D gene. Trimming took 0 bases from V and 11 from J, leaving 13 bases between them. This CDR3 is 13 amino acids long. Germline values: CDR1 SEHNR, CDR2 FQNEAQ (reference sequence).

The chain combines TRBV11-2 with TRBJ2-3, with D tentatively TRBD1 or TRBD2 (5 bases each). V was clipped by 1 base and J by 2 bases, with 7 bases between them. The CDR3 spans 14 residues. The V gene's germline CDR1 is SGHAT and CDR2 FQNNGV. CDR3 coding DNA: TGTGCCAGCAGCTTAGGGGACCACACAGATACGCAGTATTTT. Translated: CASSLGDHTDTQYF.

The gene calls are TRBV4-1 and TRBJ1-1, with D possibly being TRBD1 (5 bases). Per germline, CDR1 MGHRA and CDR2 YSYEKL. Trimming pared 4 bases from V and 2 bases from J, leaving 20 bases between. This CDR3 has 17 residues. CDR3 coding DNA: TGCGCCAGCAGCCCCCTCAGGACAAAATCAAGAAACACTGAAGCTTTCTTT. Protein product: CASSPLRTKSRNTEAFF.

The V gene is TRBV14, the J gene TRBJ2-6; TRBD1 is a possible D gene (5 bases). The CDR3 is 16 residues long. Trimming pared 2 bases from V and 0 bases from J, leaving 8 bases between. The germline CDR1 and CDR2 sequences are SGHDN and FVKESK. The CDR3 sequence is CASSQMTASGANVLTF. The DNA for the CDR3 is TGTGCCAGCAGCCAAATGACAGCCTCTGGGGCCAACGTCCTGACTTTC. Using reference TRBV14 and TRBJ2-6 for the parts outside the CDR3, the full variable domain is EAGVTQFPSHSVIEKGQTVTLRCDPISGHDNLYWYRRVMGKEIKFLLHFVKESKQDESGMPNNRFLAERTGGTYSTLKVQPAELEDSGVYFCASSQMTASGANVLTFGAGSRLTVL.

This chain joins TRBV5-6 and TRBJ2-7, with no clear D. Trimming left V 2 bases short and J 6 bases short, with 12 bases between. The CDR3 is 13 amino acids. The germline gives CDR1 SGHDT, CDR2 YYEEEE. CDR3 DNA sequence: TGTGCCAGCAGCTTTAGAGAACGTCTCGAGCAGTACTTC. This codes for CASSFRERLEQYF.

The chain couples TRBV4-1 to TRBJ1-6; D is uncertain. V gave up 1 base and J gave up 1 base, with 2 bases separating them. This CDR3 region has 14 residues. Germline values: CDR1 MGHRA, CDR2 YSYEKL. CDR3: CASSQGSYNSPLHF. As DNA, the CDR3 is TGCGCCAGCAGCCAAGGGTCCTATAATTCACCCCTCCACTTT.